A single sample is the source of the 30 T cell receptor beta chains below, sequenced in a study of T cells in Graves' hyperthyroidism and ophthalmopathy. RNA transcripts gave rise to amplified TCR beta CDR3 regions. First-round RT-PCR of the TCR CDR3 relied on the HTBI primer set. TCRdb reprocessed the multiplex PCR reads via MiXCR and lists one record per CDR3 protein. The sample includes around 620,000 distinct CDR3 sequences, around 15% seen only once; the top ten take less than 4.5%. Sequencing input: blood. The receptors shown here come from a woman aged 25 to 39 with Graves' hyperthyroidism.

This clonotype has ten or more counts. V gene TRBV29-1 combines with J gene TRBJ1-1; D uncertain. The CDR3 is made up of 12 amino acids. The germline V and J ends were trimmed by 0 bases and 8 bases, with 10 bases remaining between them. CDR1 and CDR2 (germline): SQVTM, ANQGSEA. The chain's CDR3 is CSVEDRAKEAFF. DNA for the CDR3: TGCAGCGTTGAAGATCGGGCCAAAGAAGCTTTCTTT. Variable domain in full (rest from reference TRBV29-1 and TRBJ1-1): SAVISQKPSRDICQRGTSLTIQCQVDSQVTMMFWYRQQPGQSLTLIATANQGSEATYESGFVIDKFPISRPNLTFSTLTVSNMSPEDSSIYLCSVEDRAKEAFFGQGTRLTVV.

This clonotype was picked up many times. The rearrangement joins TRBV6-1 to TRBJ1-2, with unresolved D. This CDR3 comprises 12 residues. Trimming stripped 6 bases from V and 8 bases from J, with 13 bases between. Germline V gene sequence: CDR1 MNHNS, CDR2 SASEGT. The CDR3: CASSLRREGYTF. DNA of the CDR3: TGTGCCAGCAGCCTACGTAGGGAGGGCTACACCTTC.

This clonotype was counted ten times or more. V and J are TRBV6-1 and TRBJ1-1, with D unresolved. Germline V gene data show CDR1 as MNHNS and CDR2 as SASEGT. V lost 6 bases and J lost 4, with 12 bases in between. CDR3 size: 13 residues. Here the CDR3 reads CASSSTLLTEAFF. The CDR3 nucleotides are TGTGCCAGCAGCTCAACACTCCTCACTGAAGCTTTCTTT.

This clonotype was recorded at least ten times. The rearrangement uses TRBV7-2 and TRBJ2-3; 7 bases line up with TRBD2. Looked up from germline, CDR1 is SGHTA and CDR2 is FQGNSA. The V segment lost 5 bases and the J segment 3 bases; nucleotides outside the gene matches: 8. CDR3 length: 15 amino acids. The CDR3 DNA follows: TGTGCCAGCAGCCCTGGACTAGAGGGGACAGATACGCAGTATTTT. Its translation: CASSPGLEGTDTQYF.

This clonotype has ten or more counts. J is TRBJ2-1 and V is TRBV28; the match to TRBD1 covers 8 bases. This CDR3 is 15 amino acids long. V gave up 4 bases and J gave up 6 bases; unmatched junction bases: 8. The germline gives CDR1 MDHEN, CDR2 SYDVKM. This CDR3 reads CASSYRDRFSNEQFF. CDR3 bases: TGTGCCAGCAGTTACCGGGACAGGTTCTCCAATGAGCAGTTCTTC.

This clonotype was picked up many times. The CDR3 region is CASSTAVYTDTQYF. The CDR3 DNA is TGCGCCAGCAGCACGGCGGTTTACACAGATACGCAGTATTTT. The chain couples TRBV5-1 to TRBJ2-3; D unclear. V was trimmed by 4 bases and J by 2 bases, leaving 11 bases between them. The CDR3 contains 14 residues. Germline CDR1 SGHRS, CDR2 YFSETQ.

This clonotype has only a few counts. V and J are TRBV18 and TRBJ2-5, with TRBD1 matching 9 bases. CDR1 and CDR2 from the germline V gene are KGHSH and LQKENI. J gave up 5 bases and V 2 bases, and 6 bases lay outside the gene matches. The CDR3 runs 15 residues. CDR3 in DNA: TGTGCCAGCTCACCAGGACAGGGGCAGGCGGAGACCCAGTACTTC. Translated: CASSPGQGQAETQYF.

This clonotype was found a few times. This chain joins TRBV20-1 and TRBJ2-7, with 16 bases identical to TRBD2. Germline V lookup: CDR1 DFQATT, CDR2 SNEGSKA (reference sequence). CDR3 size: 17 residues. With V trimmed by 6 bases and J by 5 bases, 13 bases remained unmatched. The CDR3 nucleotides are TGCAGTGCAGACACCGGGACTAGCGGGAGGGCCTTGAACGAGCAGTACTTC. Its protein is CSADTGTSGRALNEQYF.

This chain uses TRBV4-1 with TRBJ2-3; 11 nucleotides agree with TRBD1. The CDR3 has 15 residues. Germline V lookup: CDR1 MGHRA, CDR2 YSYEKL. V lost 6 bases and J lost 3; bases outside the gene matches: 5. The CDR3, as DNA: TGCGCCAGCAGTCGGGACAGGGGGATTACAGATACGCAGTATTTT. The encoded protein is CASSRDRGITDTQYF.

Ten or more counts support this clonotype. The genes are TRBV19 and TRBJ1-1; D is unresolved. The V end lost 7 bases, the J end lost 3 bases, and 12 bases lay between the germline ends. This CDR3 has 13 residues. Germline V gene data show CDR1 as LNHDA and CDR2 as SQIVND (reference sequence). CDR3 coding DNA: TGTGCCAGTAAAATGGGCGGCGACACTGAAGCTTTCTTT. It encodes CASKMGGDTEAFF.

The CDR3 protein is CSARPGVNEQFF. CDR3 sequence (DNA): TGCAGTGCTAGACCGGGGGTGAATGAGCAGTTCTTC. The rearrangement uses TRBV20-1 and TRBJ2-1; possibly TRBD2 for D (6 bases). V dropped 2 bases and J dropped 7 bases, with 9 bases sitting between them. The CDR3 loop spans 12 amino acids. Germline V gene lookup returns CDR1 DFQATT and CDR2 SNEGSKA (reference sequence).

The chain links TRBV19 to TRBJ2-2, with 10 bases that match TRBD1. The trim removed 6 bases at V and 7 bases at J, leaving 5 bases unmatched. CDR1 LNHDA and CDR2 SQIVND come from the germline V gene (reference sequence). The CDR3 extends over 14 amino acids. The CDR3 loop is CASRGQGMGGELFF. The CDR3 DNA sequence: TGTGCCAGTAGGGGACAGGGGATGGGCGGGGAGCTGTTTTTT.

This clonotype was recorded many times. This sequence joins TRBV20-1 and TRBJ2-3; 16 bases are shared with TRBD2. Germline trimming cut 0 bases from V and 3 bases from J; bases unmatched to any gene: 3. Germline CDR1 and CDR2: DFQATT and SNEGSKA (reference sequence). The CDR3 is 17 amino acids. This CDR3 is CSAREGLAGGKTDTQYF. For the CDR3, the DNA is TGCAGTGCTAGAGAGGGACTAGCGGGAGGGAAAACAGATACGCAGTATTTT.

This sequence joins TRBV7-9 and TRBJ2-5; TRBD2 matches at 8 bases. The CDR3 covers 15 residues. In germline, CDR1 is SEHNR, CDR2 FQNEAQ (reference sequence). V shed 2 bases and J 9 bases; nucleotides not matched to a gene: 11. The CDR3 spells CASSLIAGGNRAQYF. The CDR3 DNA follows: TGTGCCAGCAGCTTAATCGCGGGAGGTAATCGTGCCCAGTACTTC.

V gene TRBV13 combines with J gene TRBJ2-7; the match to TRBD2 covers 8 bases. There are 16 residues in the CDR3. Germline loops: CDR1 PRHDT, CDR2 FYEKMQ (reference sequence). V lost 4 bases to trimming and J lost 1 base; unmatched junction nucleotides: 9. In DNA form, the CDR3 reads TGTGCCAGCAGCTCTTTCGCGGGAGGTACGTCCTACGAGCAGTACTTC. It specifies CASSSFAGGTSYEQYF.

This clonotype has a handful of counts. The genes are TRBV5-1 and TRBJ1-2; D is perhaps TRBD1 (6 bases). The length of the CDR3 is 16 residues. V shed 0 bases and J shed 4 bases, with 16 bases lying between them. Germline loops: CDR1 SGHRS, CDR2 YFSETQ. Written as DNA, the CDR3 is TGCGCCAGCAGCTTGGAGGAACTAGGGGGGAGCTATGGCTACACCTTC. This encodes CASSLEELGGSYGYTF.

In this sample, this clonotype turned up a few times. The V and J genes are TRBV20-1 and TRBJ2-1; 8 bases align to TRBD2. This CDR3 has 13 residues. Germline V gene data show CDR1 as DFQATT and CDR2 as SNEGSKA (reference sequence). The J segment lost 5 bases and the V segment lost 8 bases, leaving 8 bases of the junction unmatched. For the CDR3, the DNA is TGCAGTCCCTTTAGCGGGGAACACAATGAGCAGTTCTTC. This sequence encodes CSPFSGEHNEQFF.

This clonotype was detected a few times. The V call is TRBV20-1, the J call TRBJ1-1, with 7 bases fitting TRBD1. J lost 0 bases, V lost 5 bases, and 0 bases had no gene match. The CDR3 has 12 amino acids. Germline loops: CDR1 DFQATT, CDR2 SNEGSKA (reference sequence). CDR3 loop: CSAGTVNTEAFF. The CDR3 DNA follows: TGCAGTGCTGGGACAGTGAACACTGAAGCTTTCTTT.

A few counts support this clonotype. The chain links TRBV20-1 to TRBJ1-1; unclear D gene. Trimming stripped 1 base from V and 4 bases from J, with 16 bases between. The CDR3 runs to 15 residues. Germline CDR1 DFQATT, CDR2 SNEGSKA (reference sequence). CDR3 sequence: CSARGVRGVGTEAFF. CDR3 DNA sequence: TGCAGTGCTAGAGGTGTGCGCGGGGTCGGCACTGAAGCTTTCTTT.

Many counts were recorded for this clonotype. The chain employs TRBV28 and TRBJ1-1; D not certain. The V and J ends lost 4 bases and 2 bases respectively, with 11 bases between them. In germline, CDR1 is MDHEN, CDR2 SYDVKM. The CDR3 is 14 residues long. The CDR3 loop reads CASSSPSVNTEAFF. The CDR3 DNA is TGTGCCAGCAGTTCCCCCAGCGTTAACACTGAAGCTTTCTTT.

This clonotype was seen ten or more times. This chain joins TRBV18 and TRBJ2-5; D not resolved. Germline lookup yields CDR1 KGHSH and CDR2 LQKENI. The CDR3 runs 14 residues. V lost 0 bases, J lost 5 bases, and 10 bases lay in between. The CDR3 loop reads CASSPPVVGETQYF. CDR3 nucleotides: TGTGCCAGCTCACCACCCGTAGTGGGGGAGACCCAGTACTTC.

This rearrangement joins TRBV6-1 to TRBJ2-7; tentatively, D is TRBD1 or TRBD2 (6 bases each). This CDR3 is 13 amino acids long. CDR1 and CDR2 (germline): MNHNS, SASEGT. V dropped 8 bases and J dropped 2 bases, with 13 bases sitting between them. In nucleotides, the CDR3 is TGTGCCAGCCTATTCGGGGGCCCCTACGAGCAGTACTTC. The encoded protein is CASLFGGPYEQYF.

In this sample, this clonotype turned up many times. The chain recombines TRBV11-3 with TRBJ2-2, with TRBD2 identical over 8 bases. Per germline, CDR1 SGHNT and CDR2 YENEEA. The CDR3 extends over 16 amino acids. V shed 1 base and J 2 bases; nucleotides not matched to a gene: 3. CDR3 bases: TGTGCCAGCAGCTTAGGACTAGCGTATAACACCGGGGAGCTGTTTTTT. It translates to CASSLGLAYNTGELFF. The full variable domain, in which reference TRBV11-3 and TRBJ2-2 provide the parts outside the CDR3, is EAGVVQSPRYKIIEKKQPVAFWCNPISGHNTLYWYLQNLGQGPELLIRYENEEAVDDSQLPKDRFSAERLKGVDSTLKIQPAELGDSAVYLCASSLGLAYNTGELFFGEGSRLTVL.

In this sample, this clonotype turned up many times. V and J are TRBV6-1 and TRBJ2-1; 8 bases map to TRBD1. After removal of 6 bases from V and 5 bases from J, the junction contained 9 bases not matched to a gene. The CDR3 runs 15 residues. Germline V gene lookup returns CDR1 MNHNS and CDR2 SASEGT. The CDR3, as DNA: TGTGCCAGCAGCTTAGACAGGGGCGGCCACAATGAGCAGTTCTTC. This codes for CASSLDRGGHNEQFF.

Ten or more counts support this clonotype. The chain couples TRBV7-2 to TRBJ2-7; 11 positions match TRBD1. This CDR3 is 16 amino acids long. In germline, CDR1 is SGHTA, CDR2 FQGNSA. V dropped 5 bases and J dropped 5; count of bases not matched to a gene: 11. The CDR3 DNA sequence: TGTGCCAGCAGCCTCGAAGTAGGGACAGGGGGGAACGAGCAGTACTTC. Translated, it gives CASSLEVGTGGNEQYF. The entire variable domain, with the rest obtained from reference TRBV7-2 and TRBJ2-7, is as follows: GAGVSQSPSNKVTEKGKDVELRCDPISGHTALYWYRQSLGQGLEFLIYFQGNSAPDKSGLPSDRFSAERTGGSVSTLTIQRTQQEDSAVYLCASSLEVGTGGNEQYFGPGTRLTVT.

The CDR3 is CASSPLDRGRTDTQYF. In nucleotides, the CDR3 is TGTGCCAGCTCCCCTCTTGACAGGGGCCGGACAGATACGCAGTATTTT. This sequence joins TRBV18 and TRBJ2-3; TRBD1 matches at 8 bases. Germline V lookup: CDR1 KGHSH, CDR2 LQKENI. Trimming cost V 6 bases and J 3 bases; bases outside gene matches: 11. This CDR3 has 16 residues.

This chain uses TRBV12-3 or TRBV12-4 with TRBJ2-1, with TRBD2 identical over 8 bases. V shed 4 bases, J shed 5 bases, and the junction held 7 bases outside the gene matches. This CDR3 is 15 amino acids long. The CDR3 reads CASSSLSGSHNEQFF. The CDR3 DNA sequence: TGTGCCAGCAGTTCCCTGAGCGGGAGTCACAATGAGCAGTTCTTC.

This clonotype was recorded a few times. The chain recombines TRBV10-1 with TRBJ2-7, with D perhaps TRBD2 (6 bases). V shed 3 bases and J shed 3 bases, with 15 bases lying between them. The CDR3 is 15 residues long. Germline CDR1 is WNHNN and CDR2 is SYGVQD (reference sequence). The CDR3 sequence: CASSDVGSGVYEQYF. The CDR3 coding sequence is TGCGCCAGCAGTGACGTTGGATCGGGAGTCTACGAGCAGTACTTC.

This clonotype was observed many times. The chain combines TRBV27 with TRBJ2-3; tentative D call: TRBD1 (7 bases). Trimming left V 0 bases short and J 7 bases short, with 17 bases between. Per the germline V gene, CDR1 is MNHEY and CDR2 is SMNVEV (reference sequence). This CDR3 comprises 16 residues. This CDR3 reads CASSLSYGQGGNTQYF. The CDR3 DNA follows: TGTGCCAGCAGTTTATCGTATGGGCAGGGGGGAAATACGCAGTATTTT.

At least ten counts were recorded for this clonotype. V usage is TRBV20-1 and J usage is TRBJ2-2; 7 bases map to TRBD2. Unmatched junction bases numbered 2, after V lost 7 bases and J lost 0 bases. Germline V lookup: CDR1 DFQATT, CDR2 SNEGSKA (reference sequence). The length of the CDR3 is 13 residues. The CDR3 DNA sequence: TGCAGTGTGGCGGGAGCGAACACCGGGGAGCTGTTTTTT. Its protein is CSVAGANTGELFF.